Shown below are 22 T cell receptor beta chains from a single sample sequenced in a study of blood T cell repertoires in COVID-19. The repertoire was sequenced with immunoSEQ multiplex PCR; TCRdb's copy has only in-frame clones and lacks some. The table lists 200,000 or so clones, around 86% of them singletons, with 3.5% to 5% in the top ten. The material sequenced was peripheral blood. The origin of the receptors is a man aged 45-65 years with acute or convalescent COVID-19.

The chain is built from TRBV21-1 and TRBJ1-2. TRBV21-1 is shown as a pseudogene. CDR3 length equals 15 residues. CDR3 sequence: CASSTGTPSNYGYTF. CDR3 DNA sequence: TGTGCCAGCAGCACCGGGACTCCGTCTAACTATGGCTACACCTTC.

This chain joins TRBV5-6 and TRBJ1-6, with TRBD1 identical over 7 bases. Germline CDR1 and CDR2: SGHDT and YYEEEE. The CDR3 covers 18 residues. Germline trimming cut 4 bases from V and 0 bases from J; bases unmatched to any gene: 10. DNA of the CDR3: TGTGCCAGCAGCACGGGACAGTCCTTTCTCTCCTATAATTCACCCCTCCACTTT. Amino acids: CASSTGQSFLSYNSPLHF.

This chain uses TRBV5-1 with TRBJ2-7; a weak D match, TRBD2 (5 bases). The V end lost 5 bases, the J end lost 4 bases, and 19 bases lay between the germline ends. Germline-derived CDR1 and CDR2 are SGHRS and YFSETQ. The CDR3 has 15 amino acids. The CDR3 region is CASRSRPGSGYEQYF. The CDR3 DNA sequence: TGCGCCAGCAGATCTAGACCGGGCTCGGGGTACGAGCAGTACTTC.

The V call is TRBV4-1, the J call TRBJ2-3; maybe TRBD1 (6 bases). The CDR3 contains 15 residues. Germline V gene lookup returns CDR1 MGHRA and CDR2 YSYEKL. The ends were cut back, 3 bases at V and 3 bases at J, with 13 bases in the middle. The CDR3 is CASSQAGVGTDTQYF. CDR3 coding DNA: TGCGCCAGCAGCCAGGCAGGGGTGGGGACAGATACGCAGTATTTT.

The rearrangement joins TRBV9 to TRBJ1-1; 8 bases fit TRBD1. V lost 4 bases, J lost 4 bases, and 6 bases stayed unmatched. Germline V lookup: CDR1 SGDLS, CDR2 YYNGEE. The CDR3 length is 14 residues. CDR3 in DNA: TGTGCCAGCAGCCTCCAGGGGGCGGGCACTGAAGCTTTCTTT. The encoded protein is CASSLQGAGTEAFF. Filled out from reference TRBV9 and TRBJ1-1, the complete variable domain reads DSGVTQTPKHLITATGQRVTLRCSPRSGDLSVYWYQQSLDQGLQFLIQYYNGEERAKGNILERFSAQQFPDLHSELNLSSLELGDSALYFCASSLQGAGTEAFFGQGTRLTVV.

V gene TRBV4-1 combines with J gene TRBJ1-5; TRBD1 aligns across 7 bases. The CDR3 loop spans 17 amino acids. Germline lookup yields CDR1 MGHRA and CDR2 YSYEKL. After removal of 4 bases from V and 5 bases from J, the junction contained 14 bases not matched to a gene. The CDR3 DNA sequence: TGCGCCAGCAGCCCGGGCCGGACCAAAGACAGGGATCAGCCCCAGCATTTT. Its translation: CASSPGRTKDRDQPQHF.

The rearrangement links TRBV6-5 to TRBJ1-1; D gene ambiguous. The CDR3 extends over 13 amino acids. With 2 bases removed from V and 2 bases from J, the gap between germline ends came to 6 bases. The V gene's germline CDR1 is MNHEY and CDR2 SVGAGI. CDR3 DNA sequence: TGTGCCAGCAGTTACCCAGGAAACACTGAAGCTTTCTTT. Translated: CASSYPGNTEAFF.

The J gene is TRBJ2-3, the V gene TRBV6-6; D is perhaps TRBD1 (6 bases). The CDR3 has 11 residues. Germline CDR1 reads MNHNY; CDR2 reads SVGAGI (reference sequence). The V gene lost 6 bases and the J gene lost 11 bases, with 12 bases spanning the gap. CDR3 in amino acids: CASSSGVVQYF. CDR3 coding DNA: TGTGCCAGCAGCTCAGGGGTAGTGCAGTATTTT.

The chain uses TRBV10-3 and TRBJ1-1; the D gene is possibly TRBD1 (6 bases). The CDR3 has 14 amino acids. V lost 3 bases and J lost 4, with 12 bases in between. Germline V lookup: CDR1 ENHRY, CDR2 SYGVKD. The CDR3 sequence is CAISDLQGSTEAFF. The DNA for the CDR3 is TGTGCCATCAGTGACTTACAGGGAAGCACTGAAGCTTTCTTT.

The chain is built from TRBV11-1 and TRBJ1-1; D is ambiguous. This CDR3 is 16 amino acids long. V gave up 1 base and J gave up 1 base, with 13 bases separating them. CDR1 SGHAT and CDR2 FQDESV come from the germline V gene (reference sequence). The DNA of the CDR3 is TGTGCCAGCAGCTTAGGGAGCCCGCACCAGAACACTGAAGCTTTCTTT. This encodes CASSLGSPHQNTEAFF.

V gene TRBV9 combines with J gene TRBJ2-2; D is unclear. CDR1 and CDR2 from the germline V gene are SGDLS and YYNGEE. V was pared by 0 bases and J by 0 bases, with 9 bases between. The CDR3 has 16 residues. CDR3 nucleotides: TGTGCCAGCAGCGTAGTACCAGGATCGAACACCGGGGAGCTGTTTTTT. Translating gives CASSVVPGSNTGELFF.

The chain uses TRBV27 and TRBJ1-2, with D tentatively TRBD1 (6 bases). The ends were cut back, 0 bases at V and 4 bases at J, with 15 bases in the middle. In germline, CDR1 is MNHEY, CDR2 SMNVEV (reference sequence). The CDR3 sequence is 16 residues long. In nucleotides, the CDR3 is TGTGCCAGCAGTTTATCCGGGACACCGTCGATCTATGGCTACACCTTC. This sequence encodes CASSLSGTPSIYGYTF.

The rearrangement joins TRBV20-1 to TRBJ1-1; D call uncertain. CDR1 is DFQATT and CDR2 is SNEGSKA in the germline V gene (reference sequence). The V end lost 3 bases, the J end lost 2 bases, and 10 bases lay between the germline ends. The CDR3 runs to 13 residues. The CDR3 loop reads CSASNSRNTEAFF. CDR3 DNA sequence: TGCAGTGCTAGTAACAGCAGAAACACTGAAGCTTTCTTT.

This clone was seen only a few times. The chain employs TRBV27 and TRBJ2-7, with 7 bases aligning to TRBD1. Looked up from germline, CDR1 is MNHEY and CDR2 is SMNVEV (reference sequence). The CDR3 sequence is 15 residues long. The J segment lost 3 bases and the V segment lost 0 bases, leaving 5 bases of the junction unmatched. CDR3 loop: CASSLSMAGGYEQYF. The CDR3, as DNA: TGTGCCAGCAGTTTATCGATGGCAGGGGGCTACGAGCAGTACTTC.

The chain joins TRBV6-4 to TRBJ1-1; 9 positions agree with TRBD1. The germline V gene has CDR1 MRHNA and CDR2 SNTAGT. The CDR3 contains 13 residues. V trimming: 5 bases; J trimming: 5 bases; junction bases outside the gene matches: 3. The DNA of the CDR3 is TGTGCCAGCAGTTCGACAGGGGGGACTGAAGCTTTCTTT. Its protein is CASSSTGGTEAFF.

This chain uses TRBV2 with TRBJ1-5, with D possibly TRBD1 on 6 matching bases. CDR3 size: 14 residues. The germline gives CDR1 SNHLY, CDR2 FYNNEI. V lost 6 bases and J 2 bases, leaving 11 bases between the germline ends. The chain's CDR3 is CASRGDTRNQPQHF. The CDR3 bases are TGTGCCAGCAGGGGGGACACTCGCAATCAGCCCCAGCATTTT.

V usage is TRBV7-3 and J usage is TRBJ2-3, with D unresolved. CDR1 and CDR2 from the germline V gene are SGHTA and FQGTGA. The V gene lost 0 bases and the J gene lost 2 bases, with 9 bases spanning the gap. This CDR3 region has 15 residues. In nucleotides, the CDR3 is TGTGCCAGCAGCTTAACGGCAAGAACCACAGATACGCAGTATTTT. Translation: CASSLTARTTDTQYF.

The V call is TRBV24-1, the J call TRBJ2-3; the match to TRBD1 covers 7 bases. There are 14 residues in the CDR3. The junction had 1 base not matched to a gene; V was cut back by 5 bases and J by 0 bases. The germline CDR1 and CDR2 sequences are KGHDR and SFDVKD. CDR3 protein: CATSATGSTDTQYF. CDR3 bases: TGTGCCACCAGTGCGACAGGGAGCACAGATACGCAGTATTTT.

This chain connects TRBV20-1 to TRBJ1-2, with 10 nucleotides matching TRBD1. V lost 3 bases and J lost 7; bases outside the gene matches: 8. CDR1 is DFQATT and CDR2 is SNEGSKA in the germline V gene (reference sequence). The CDR3 sequence is 14 residues long. The chain's CDR3 is CSASFGQGDGGYTF. The CDR3 DNA reads as TGCAGTGCTAGTTTCGGACAGGGGGACGGTGGCTACACCTTC.

CDR3 loop: CASSPGQGGLGYTF. CDR3 nucleotides: TGTGCCAGCTCACCCGGACAGGGGGGACTAGGCTACACCTTC. The rearrangement links TRBV18 to TRBJ1-2, with 10 positions matching TRBD1. Unmatched junction bases numbered 6, after V lost 3 bases and J lost 8 bases. CDR3 length: 14 amino acids. CDR1 is KGHSH, CDR2 LQKENI, per germline.

V and J are TRBV6-5 and TRBJ1-1, with D hard to call. Germline V gene lookup returns CDR1 MNHEY and CDR2 SVGAGI. The CDR3 loop spans 13 amino acids. The germline V and J ends were trimmed by 2 bases and 3 bases, with 7 bases remaining between them. Here the CDR3 reads CASSYTGYTEAFF. The CDR3 nucleotides read TGTGCCAGCAGTTACACGGGTTACACTGAAGCTTTCTTT.

In its sample, this clone was seen once. V is TRBV29-1 and J is TRBJ2-1; 8 bases are shared with TRBD1. Germline assignment: CDR1 SQVTM and CDR2 ANQGSEA. J lost 8 bases, V lost 7 bases, and 4 bases had no gene match. The CDR3 runs to 11 residues. CDR3: CSAGQGYEQFF. The CDR3 coding sequence is TGCAGCGCCGGACAGGGATATGAGCAGTTCTTC.